These T cell receptor beta chains were read from a single sample in a study of Ad26.COV2.S vaccination and SARS-CoV-2 variants. Measured with immunoSEQ multiplex PCR; TCRdb has only the in-frame clones, and not every one. Here the sample spans roughly 380,000 clones, about 90% being singletons. The sample consisted of peripheral blood, taken after recovery from COVID-19. All receptors come from a human donor who had recovered from COVID-19. The CDR3 runs from the conserved cysteine through the conserved F or W. A D gene is named only where the DNA matches it firmly. Expanded clones get a size class; other rows say once, few or many, or leave the size out.

size	D	V	J	CDR3	DNA
NA	TRBD2	TRBV5-4	TRBJ2-3	CASSLALGVAGSTDTQYF	TGTGCCAGCAGCTTGGCCCTAGGGGTAGCGGGTAGCACAGATACGCAGTATTTT
NA	TRBD1	TRBV2	TRBJ1-1	CASRRTGGGAEAFF	TGTGCCAGCAGACGGACAGGGGGGGGTGCTGAAGCTTTCTTT
NA	NA	TRBV5-1	TRBJ2-3	CASSLTNSADTQYF	TGCGCCAGCAGCTTAACTAATTCCGCAGATACGCAGTATTTT
once	NA	TRBV6-5	TRBJ2-5	CASSYDSGRLKETQYF	TGTGCCAGCAGTTACGACTCCGGGAGACTAAAAGAGACCCAGTACTTC
NA	TRBD1	TRBV12-3/TRBV12-4	TRBJ1-1	CASSPGTGAFF	TGTGCCAGCAGTCCCGGGACAGGAGCTTTCTTT
NA	NA	TRBV27	TRBJ1-5	CASSSKPGDAGGNQPQHF	TGTGCCAGCAGTTCAAAACCCGGGGACGCGGGCGGCAATCAGCCCCAGCATTTT
NA	NA	TRBV6-5	TRBJ1-6	CASSYTLESPLHF	TGTGCCAGCAGCTATACCTTAGAGTCACCCCTCCACTTT
NA	TRBD1	TRBV11-1	TRBJ2-2	CASSSDRGRYTGELFF	TGTGCCAGCAGCTCCGACAGGGGGCGGTACACCGGGGAGCTGTTTTTT
NA	TRBD2	TRBV9	TRBJ2-1	CASSRSGGDNEQFF	TGTGCCAGCAGTAGGAGCGGGGGGGACAATGAGCAGTTCTTC
NA	NA	TRBV11-2	TRBJ1-3	CASSLGDRRNTIYF	TGTGCCAGCAGCTTAGGAGACAGAAGAAACACCATATATTTT
NA	NA	TRBV7-6	TRBJ2-2	CASSSGNGELFF	TGTGCCAGCAGCTCGGGCAACGGGGAGCTGTTTTTT
NA	NA	TRBV19	TRBJ1-1	CASSTLEGRVEAFF	TGTGCCAGTAGTACCCTTGAGGGGCGGGTGGAAGCTTTCTTT
NA	NA	TRBV7-9	TRBJ2-6	CASSLGGSGANVLTF	TGTGCCAGCAGCTTGGGGGGCTCTGGGGCCAACGTCCTGACTTTC
NA	NA	TRBV7-2	TRBJ1-5	CASSLFNSQPQHF	TGTGCCAGCAGCTTATTTAACAGCCAGCCCCAGCATTTT
NA	NA	TRBV29-1	TRBJ1-2	CSVVGGDYGYTF	TGCAGCGTTGTCGGCGGCGACTATGGCTACACCTTC
NA	TRBD1	TRBV25-1	TRBJ1-4	CASSEGTGGEKLFF	TGTGCCAGCAGTGAAGGGACAGGGGGAGAAAAACTGTTTTTT
NA	TRBD1	TRBV7-3	TRBJ1-1	CASSSKPGGRAFF	TGTGCCAGCAGCTCCAAGCCAGGGGGGCGAGCTTTCTTT
NA	NA	TRBV4-1	TRBJ2-1	CASSQVGGESYNEQFF	TGCGCCAGCAGCCAAGTAGGGGGGGAATCCTACAATGAGCAGTTCTTC
NA	NA	TRBV6-6	TRBJ2-6	CASRLNTGANVLTF	TGTGCCAGCAGACTGAATACTGGGGCCAACGTCCTGACTTTC
NA	TRBD1	TRBV5-6	TRBJ2-7	CASSSSGTGSYEQYF	TGTGCCAGCAGCTCCTCCGGGACAGGGTCCTACGAGCAGTACTTC
NA	TRBD1	TRBV12-3/TRBV12-4	TRBJ1-2	CASSWDRNYGYTF	TGTGCCAGCAGTTGGGACAGAAACTATGGCTACACCTTC
once	NA	TRBV11-2	TRBJ2-3	CASSSDWFKQDTQYF	TGTGCCAGCAGCTCAGACTGGTTCAAGCAGGATACGCAGTATTTT
NA	TRBD1	TRBV6-2/TRBV6-3	TRBJ2-6	CASSTQGAGQSGANVLTF	TGTGCCAGCAGTACTCAGGGGGCAGGGCAATCTGGGGCCAACGTCCTGACTTTC
NA	TRBD1	TRBV6-5	TRBJ1-1	CASRATGSNTEAFF	TGTGCCAGCCGAGCGACAGGGTCCAACACTGAAGCTTTCTTT
NA	NA	TRBV27	TRBJ1-6	CATRKEGVYNSPLHF	TGTGCCACCAGGAAGGAAGGGGTCTATAATTCACCCCTCCACTTT
NA	TRBD2	TRBV11-3	TRBJ2-1	CASSSTSLNEQFF	TGTGCCAGCAGCTCGACTAGCTTGAATGAGCAGTTCTTC
NA	NA	TRBV3-1/TRBV3-2	TRBJ2-3	CASSQGGALGTQYF	TGTGCCAGCAGCCAAGGGGGGGCGTTGGGTACGCAGTATTTT
NA	NA	TRBV9	TRBJ1-3	CASSVGTSSLSGNTIYF	TGTGCCAGCAGCGTAGGGACCTCTTCACTTTCTGGAAACACCATATATTTT
NA	NA	TRBV6-1	TRBJ1-5	CASKEWGENQPQHF	TGTGCCAGCAAGGAGTGGGGGGAAAATCAGCCCCAGCATTTT
NA	TRBD1	TRBV28	TRBJ1-6	CASSLRQGPSSYNSPLHF	TGTGCCAGCAGCCTCCGACAGGGGCCAAGCTCCTATAATTCACCCCTCCACTTT
NA	NA	TRBV7-8	TRBJ2-2	CASSFSGANSNTGELFF	TGTGCCAGCAGCTTTTCAGGGGCCAATTCGAACACCGGGGAGCTGTTTTTT
NA	TRBD2	TRBV7-3	TRBJ2-3	CASSLDGGLDTQYF	TGTGCCAGCAGCTTAGACGGGGGGTTAGATACGCAGTATTTT
medium-sized	NA	TRBV29-1	TRBJ2-2	CSVDEGDTGELFF	TGCAGCGTTGACGAGGGGGACACCGGGGAGCTGTTTTTT
NA	NA	TRBV7-2	TRBJ1-6	CASSPNWADPSSYNSPLHF	TGTGCCAGCAGCCCCAATTGGGCAGATCCGAGCTCCTATAATTCACCCCTCCACTTT
NA	NA	TRBV7-2	TRBJ1-4	CASSLEVSGQGEKLFF	TGTGCCAGCAGCTTAGAGGTGTCAGGGCAGGGTGAAAAACTGTTTTTT
NA	NA	TRBV19	TRBJ1-2	CASYSLRGRDGYTF	TGTGCCAGTTATAGCCTTCGGGGGAGGGATGGCTACACCTTC
NA	NA	TRBV4-1	TRBJ1-4	CASSHLTGKNEKLFF	TGCGCCAGCAGCCACCTGACAGGAAAAAATGAAAAACTGTTTTTT